This T cell receptor beta chain was recorded in a study of T cell repertoires in cytomegalovirus infection. This clonotype was counted a few times. Looked up from germline, CDR1 is LNHDA and CDR2 is SQIVND (reference sequence). This CDR3 is 14 amino acids long. The V and J ends lost 4 bases and 0 bases, in that order; junction bases with no gene match: 2. TCRdb fed the reads into MiXCR, producing one record per CDR3 protein. The sample yields 100,000 to 150,000 distinct CDR3 sequences, roughly 9% seen once. The TCR sequence derives from a human donor in good health (CMV status not recorded). Some clones in this sample may be carry-over from other donors' samples. The rearrangement links TRBV19 to TRBJ1-1, with TRBD1 identical over 7 bases. The sample consisted of PBMCs. As DNA, the CDR3 is TGTGCCAGTAGTAAGACAGGGATGAACACTGAAGCTTTCTTT. Its translation is CASSKTGMNTEAFF.